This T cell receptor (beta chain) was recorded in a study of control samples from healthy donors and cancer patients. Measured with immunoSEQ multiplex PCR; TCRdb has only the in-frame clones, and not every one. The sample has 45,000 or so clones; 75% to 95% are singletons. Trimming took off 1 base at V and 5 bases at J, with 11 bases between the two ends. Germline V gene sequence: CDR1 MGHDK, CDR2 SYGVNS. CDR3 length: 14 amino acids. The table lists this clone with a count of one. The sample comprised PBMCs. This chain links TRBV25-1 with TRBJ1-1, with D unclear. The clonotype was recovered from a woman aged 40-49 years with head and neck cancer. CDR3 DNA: TGTGCCAGCAGTGAATCCTACAGAGGGACTGAAGCTTTCTTT. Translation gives CASSESYRGTEAFF. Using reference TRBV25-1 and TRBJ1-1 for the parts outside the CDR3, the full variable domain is EADIYQTPRYLVIGTGKKITLECSQTMGHDKMYWYQQDPGMELHLIHYSYGVNSTEKGDLSSESTVSRIRTEHFPLTLESARPSHTSQYLCASSESYRGTEAFFGQGTRLTVV.